Shown below are 19 T cell receptor beta chains from a single sample sequenced in a study of Ad26.COV2.S vaccination and SARS-CoV-2 variants. The treatment denotes: around 19 received Ad26.COV2.S at low or high dose, single or two shots; several received placebo; per-sample allocation not given. Collection of the samples took place on day 63 after the first injection of vaccine or placebo. Generated by immunoSEQ multiplex PCR, the TCRdb table keeps only in-frame clones and is missing some. Of about 220,000 clones listed, roughly 90% are singletons. The sample here was peripheral blood, taken in a trial of Ad26.COV2.S vaccine versus placebo. The receptors come from a person aged 18 to 59 who received the Ad26.COV2.S COVID-19 vaccine or a placebo.

The rearrangement links TRBV18 to TRBJ2-7; TRBD1 aligns across 7 bases. The CDR3 is 15 amino acids. Germline V gene data show CDR1 as KGHSH and CDR2 as LQKENI. After removal of 2 bases from V and 2 bases from J, the junction contained 6 bases not matched to a gene. CDR3 sequence (DNA): TGTGCCAGCTCACCAGGGGGACAGAGCCCCTACGAGCAGTACTTC. Its protein is CASSPGGQSPYEQYF.

The rearrangement uses TRBV7-2 and TRBJ1-5; maybe TRBD1 (6 bases). The V gene's germline CDR1 is SGHTA and CDR2 FQGNSA. This CDR3 is 16 amino acids long. V lost 1 base to trimming and J lost 11 bases, with 21 bases between them. The CDR3 spells CASSLGGRGLELSQHF. In DNA form, the CDR3 reads TGTGCCAGCAGCTTAGGGGGCAGGGGCCTGGAATTGTCCCAGCATTTT.

The chain has TRBV5-6 and TRBJ2-2; D call uncertain. Trimming removed 2 bases at V and 6 bases at J, with 5 bases between. This CDR3 contains 12 residues. The germline CDR1 and CDR2 sequences are SGHDT and YYEEEE. DNA of the CDR3: TGTGCCAGCAGCTTTGTCGCCGGGGAGCTGTTTTTT. Its protein product is CASSFVAGELFF.

This clone was seen a single time. The chain joins TRBV5-6 to TRBJ2-1; either TRBD1 or TRBD2 may supply D (5 bases each). This CDR3 region has 17 residues. Germline V gene lookup returns CDR1 SGHDT and CDR2 YYEEEE. The germline V and J ends were trimmed by 0 bases and 7 bases, with 20 bases remaining between them. CDR3: CASSLGDRGSGRNEQFF. The CDR3 DNA is TGTGCCAGCAGCTTGGGGGATAGGGGAAGCGGACGGAATGAGCAGTTCTTC. Full variable domain (missing parts from reference TRBV5-6 and TRBJ2-1): DAGVTQSPTHLIKTRGQQVTLRCSPKSGHDTVSWYQQALGQGPQFIFQYYEEEERQRGNFPDRFSGHQFPNYSSELNVNALLLGDSALYLCASSLGDRGSGRNEQFFGPGTRLTVL.

The chain links TRBV3-1 (or the pseudogene TRBV3-2) to TRBJ1-6, with TRBD1 identical over 8 bases. Trimming cost V 3 bases and J 4 bases; bases outside gene matches: 5. From germline, CDR1 is LGHDT and CDR2 YNNKEL (reference sequence). The CDR3 has 16 amino acids. For the CDR3, the DNA is TGTGCCAGCAGCCATGCTGACAGGGGTTATAATTCACCCCTCCACTTT. Its protein product is CASSHADRGYNSPLHF.

V gene TRBV4-1 combines with J gene TRBJ2-6; 8 bases line up with TRBD1. The CDR3 is made up of 15 amino acids. V lost 1 base and J lost 6; bases outside the gene matches: 2. Looked up from germline, CDR1 is MGHRA and CDR2 is YSYEKL. In DNA form, the CDR3 reads TGCGCCAGCAGCCAAGGGACAGGGTCGGCCAACGTCCTGACTTTC. Protein sequence: CASSQGTGSANVLTF.

This chain connects TRBV18 to TRBJ1-2; D is ambiguous. This CDR3 region has 16 residues. Trimming pared 2 bases from V and 8 bases from J, leaving 21 bases between. The germline V gene has CDR1 KGHSH and CDR2 LQKENI. The CDR3 DNA sequence: TGTGCCAGCTCACCAATTGCGGAGGCGGTGGCCGGAGGCTACACCTTC. Its protein product is CASSPIAEAVAGGYTF.

The chain has TRBV4-3 and TRBJ1-1; tentative D call: TRBD1 (6 bases). The CDR3 runs 15 residues. CDR1 and CDR2 from the germline V gene are LGHNA and YSLEER. V was cut by 0 bases and J by 1 base, with 9 bases left in between. The CDR3 reads CASSQDPTGNTEAFF. The DNA for the CDR3 is TGCGCCAGCAGCCAAGATCCGACAGGGAACACTGAAGCTTTCTTT.

V and J are TRBV25-1 and TRBJ1-5; 8 bases align to TRBD1. Germline assignment: CDR1 MGHDK and CDR2 SYGVNS. The junction had 7 bases not matched to a gene; V was cut back by 5 bases and J by 4 bases. The CDR3 contains 15 residues. CDR3 DNA sequence: TGTGCCAGCAGTCAAGGACAGGGAGTGAATCAGCCCCAGCATTTT. It translates to CASSQGQGVNQPQHF. The full variable domain, completed using reference TRBV25-1 and TRBJ1-5, is EADIYQTPRYLVIGTGKKITLECSQTMGHDKMYWYQQDPGMELHLIHYSYGVNSTEKGDLSSESTVSRIRTEHFPLTLESARPSHTSQYLCASSQGQGVNQPQHFGDGTRLSIL.

A single count supports this clone. The CDR3 loop is CASSEKGIGTGTDTQYF. In DNA, the CDR3 is TGCGCCAGCAGCGAGAAGGGAATCGGCACTGGCACAGATACGCAGTATTTT. V is TRBV5-1 and J is TRBJ2-3; D is ambiguous. The CDR3 spans 17 residues. Germline CDR1 and CDR2: SGHRS and YFSETQ. Trimming cost V 4 bases and J 1 base, with 19 bases left between them.

The chain recombines TRBV12-3 or TRBV12-4 with TRBJ1-2; D might be TRBD1 (5 bases). Trimming pared 5 bases from V and 1 base from J, leaving 8 bases between. The length of the CDR3 is 13 residues. In DNA, the CDR3 is TGTGCCAGCAGTAACAGGAGTAACTATGGCTACACCTTC. This gives the protein CASSNRSNYGYTF.

This clone was seen a handful of times. V usage is TRBV7-2 and J usage is TRBJ1-1; maybe TRBD1 (6 bases). Germline-derived CDR1 and CDR2 are SGHTA and FQGNSA. The CDR3 contains 14 residues. V lost 5 bases and J 0 bases, leaving 10 bases between the germline ends. The CDR3 region is CASSPRTVNTEAFF. CDR3 nucleotide sequence: TGTGCCAGCAGCCCCCGGACAGTGAACACTGAAGCTTTCTTT.

V is TRBV6-5 and J is TRBJ2-1; TRBD1 agrees at 7 bases. Germline assignment: CDR1 MNHEY and CDR2 SVGAGI. J gave up 4 bases and V 7 bases, and 10 bases lay outside the gene matches. This CDR3 comprises 15 residues. This CDR3 reads CASMVRGREYNEQFF. The CDR3 DNA is TGTGCCAGCATGGTAAGGGGGCGTGAGTACAATGAGCAGTTCTTC.

V gene TRBV6-1 combines with J gene TRBJ1-2, with D unclear. CDR3 length: 14 amino acids. The V end was cut by 1 base, the J end by 5 bases, with 11 bases between. CDR1 is MNHNS, CDR2 SASEGT, per germline. The CDR3 here is CASSEGGRPYGYTF. In nucleotides, the CDR3 is TGTGCCAGCAGTGAAGGCGGGAGGCCTTATGGCTACACCTTC.

The V and J genes are TRBV11-2 and TRBJ2-1; maybe TRBD2 (5 bases). The CDR3 extends over 18 amino acids. Germline lookup yields CDR1 SGHAT and CDR2 FQNNGV. Trimming cost V 5 bases and J 1 base, with 21 bases left between them. The CDR3 sequence: CASSRSKSRGSSYNEQFF. For the CDR3, the DNA is TGTGCCAGCAGCCGTTCAAAATCCCGGGGATCTTCCTACAATGAGCAGTTCTTC.

The chain links TRBV28 to TRBJ2-7, with D hard to call. The CDR3 runs to 14 residues. V lost 3 bases and J lost 4, with 13 bases in between. CDR1 and CDR2 from the germline V gene are MDHEN and SYDVKM. CDR3 amino acids: CASSFPGSDYEQYF. As DNA, the CDR3 is TGTGCCAGCAGTTTCCCAGGAAGCGATTACGAGCAGTACTTC.

The chain uses TRBV10-3 and TRBJ1-2, with 7 bases identical to TRBD1. In germline, CDR1 is ENHRY, CDR2 SYGVKD. Germline trimming cut 0 bases from V and 2 bases from J; bases unmatched to any gene: 3. The length of the CDR3 is 15 residues. CDR3 sequence: CAISESGGPNYGYTF. The CDR3, as DNA: TGTGCCATCAGTGAGTCAGGGGGCCCAAACTATGGCTACACCTTC.

The V call is TRBV28, the J call TRBJ1-1; D unresolved. This CDR3 comprises 13 residues. Trimming took off 10 bases at V and 4 bases at J, with 16 bases between the two ends. The germline CDR1 and CDR2 sequences are MDHEN and SYDVKM. CDR3 sequence reads: CATAMEQRTEAFF. CDR3 nucleotides: TGTGCCACCGCGATGGAGCAACGCACTGAAGCTTTCTTT.

This chain joins TRBV7-2 and TRBJ2-3; weak D call: TRBD1 (6 bases). Trimming stripped 8 bases from V and 3 bases from J, with 15 bases between. The germline V gene encodes CDR1 SGHTA and CDR2 FQGNSA. The CDR3 spans 14 residues. The CDR3 coding sequence is TGTGCCAGCCTGTACAGGGAAGTGACAGATACGCAGTATTTT. This gives the protein CASLYREVTDTQYF.